A single sample gave rise to the 23 T cell receptor beta chains below, sequenced in a study of identical twins. In TCRdb, the 5' RACE reads were re-called with MiXCR into one record per CDR3 protein. This table has hundreds of thousands of distinct CDR3 sequences, 15% to 20% appearing once. A further study also used this sample, focusing on T cells expressing NK-cell markers.

The sample was PBMCs. The receptors originated from a woman aged 18-29 years in good health.

For this clonotype: Germline and junction disagree at one end, which may indicate a read error. V gene TRBV3-1 combines with J gene TRBJ2-7; D remains ambiguous. The CDR3 totals 15 residues. Germline values: CDR1 LGHDT, CDR2 YNNKEL (reference sequence). The CDR3 region has the DNA TGTGCCAGCAGCCAAGGAGGAAGGAGTTCCTCCGAGCAGTACTTC. It translates to CASSQGGRSSSEQYF.

This chain joins TRBV6-5 and TRBJ2-1; 7 positions agree with TRBD2. V trimming: 1 base; J trimming: 9 bases; junction bases outside the gene matches: 9. This CDR3 contains 15 residues. Germline-derived CDR1 and CDR2 are MNHEY and SVGAGI. CDR3 DNA: TGTGCCAGCAGTTACTTGGTACGCGGGAGAACTGAGCAGTTCTTC. Translation: CASSYLVRGRTEQFF.

J is TRBJ2-2 and V is TRBV7-2, with TRBD1 matching over 12 bases. CDR1 SGHTA and CDR2 FQGNSA come from the germline V gene. CDR3 length: 16 amino acids. With 2 bases clipped from V and 8 bases from J, the junction kept 6 bases outside the gene matches. This CDR3 is CASSLMGQGARGELFF. CDR3 bases: TGTGCCAGCAGCTTAATGGGACAGGGGGCCCGGGGGGAGCTGTTTTTT.

This chain connects TRBV6-5 to TRBJ2-1; D call uncertain. The CDR3 loop spans 14 amino acids. Germline CDR1 MNHEY, CDR2 SVGAGI. V shed 0 bases and J shed 7 bases, with 10 bases lying between them. The chain's CDR3 is CASSYSWRDNEQFF. In DNA form, the CDR3 reads TGTGCCAGCAGTTACTCCTGGCGAGATAATGAGCAGTTCTTC.

This chain links TRBV27 with TRBJ1-1; a weak D match, TRBD1 (5 bases). V was pared by 5 bases and J by 1 base, with 14 bases between. The CDR3 covers 15 residues. Looked up from germline, CDR1 is MNHEY and CDR2 is SMNVEV (reference sequence). The CDR3 sequence is CASSTRGGGNTEAFF. The DNA for the CDR3 is TGTGCCAGCAGTACCCGGGGGGGAGGGAACACTGAAGCTTTCTTT.

The chain carries TRBV20-1 and TRBJ2-7; TRBD1 aligns across 7 bases. The CDR3 consists of 14 residues. V lost 6 bases to trimming and J lost 5 bases; unmatched junction nucleotides: 13. In germline, CDR1 is DFQATT, CDR2 SNEGSKA (reference sequence). CDR3 nucleotide sequence: TGCAGTGCCATAACGGACAGGCAAGAGAACGAGCAGTACTTC. Protein product: CSAITDRQENEQYF.

The V gene is TRBV5-1, the J gene TRBJ1-2; D may be TRBD1 (5 bases). CDR1 and CDR2 (germline): SGHRS, YFSETQ. The ends were cut back, 2 bases at V and 5 bases at J, with 13 bases in the middle. This CDR3 is built from 14 residues. The DNA of the CDR3 is TGCGCCAGCAGCTTATATTCACAGGCTTATGGCTACACCTTC. Residues: CASSLYSQAYGYTF.

This clonotype was seen many times. The chain couples TRBV12-3 or TRBV12-4 to TRBJ1-2, with D possibly TRBD1 on 5 matching bases. CDR3 size: 15 residues. V was trimmed by 1 base and J by 8 bases, leaving 17 bases between them. In DNA, the CDR3 is TGTGCCAGCAGTTTAGGGGACGGGGTGGTTACGGGCTACACCTTC. Protein sequence: CASSLGDGVVTGYTF.

The V call is TRBV27, the J call TRBJ1-1, with D possibly being TRBD1 (6 bases). Germline lookup yields CDR1 MNHEY and CDR2 SMNVEV (reference sequence). V lost 3 bases, J lost 3 bases, and 14 bases lay in between. The CDR3 extends over 15 amino acids. The CDR3 protein is CASSFAGGPYTEAFF. CDR3 DNA: TGTGCCAGCAGTTTTGCGGGGGGCCCGTACACTGAAGCTTTCTTT.

The chain has TRBV4-1 and TRBJ2-2; 9 bases are a match to TRBD1. This CDR3 comprises 17 residues. Germline CDR1 is MGHRA and CDR2 is YSYEKL. V shed 0 bases, J shed 1 base, and the junction held 3 bases outside the gene matches. The CDR3 region has the DNA TGCGCCAGCAGCCAAGATTCGGGACAGGGGAACACCGGGGAGCTGTTTTTT. Protein product: CASSQDSGQGNTGELFF.

The chain recombines TRBV12-3 or TRBV12-4 with TRBJ2-7; no reliable D call. The CDR3 is made up of 11 amino acids. V lost 2 bases, J lost 9 bases, and 8 bases lay in between. CDR3 sequence: CASSLKQRQYF. CDR3 sequence (DNA): TGTGCCAGCAGTTTAAAACAACGGCAGTACTTC.

This chain's CDR3 is CASRPGLALSEQFF. In DNA form, the CDR3 reads TGCGCCAGCCGACCGGGACTAGCGTTATCGGAGCAGTTCTTC. The chain employs TRBV10-2 and TRBJ2-1, with 10 bases matching TRBD2. Germline V gene data show CDR1 as WSHSY and CDR2 as SAAADI. Trimming took 8 bases from V and 10 from J; bases not matched to a gene: 11. The CDR3 runs 14 residues.

This clonotype was detected only a few times. The J gene is TRBJ2-2, the V gene TRBV7-9; D is possibly TRBD1 (5 bases). The CDR3 is 17 amino acids. The V gene lost 7 bases and the J gene lost 2 bases, with 20 bases spanning the gap. Germline CDR1 is SEHNR and CDR2 is FQNEAQ (reference sequence). The CDR3 here is CASTPRRFDRNTGELFF. For the CDR3, the DNA is TGTGCCAGCACACCCCGTAGATTTGACAGAAACACCGGGGAGCTGTTTTTT.

This clonotype was seen only a few times. This rearrangement joins TRBV6-1 to TRBJ1-2; 10 bases line up with TRBD1. The germline V gene has CDR1 MNHNS and CDR2 SASEGT. The CDR3 loop spans 16 amino acids. The ends lost 4 bases at V and 6 bases at J; junction bases unmatched: 11. The CDR3: CASSGASGQGIHGYTF. The DNA for the CDR3 is TGTGCCAGCAGTGGGGCCTCGGGACAGGGGATACATGGCTACACCTTC.

The chain links TRBV5-1 to TRBJ2-7, with TRBD1 matching 7 bases. This CDR3 contains 13 residues. The V gene end was trimmed by 0 bases and the J gene end by 6 bases; junction bases not matched to a gene: 3. Germline V lookup: CDR1 SGHRS, CDR2 YFSETQ. CDR3 DNA sequence: TGCGCCAGCAGCTTGGGGACAGGAGGCGAGCAGTACTTC. Protein product: CASSLGTGGEQYF.

This clonotype was seen only a few times. The chain is built from TRBV9 and TRBJ2-1, with 11 nucleotides matching TRBD2. This CDR3 is 16 amino acids long. The ends lost 4 bases at V and 1 base at J; junction bases unmatched: 4. The germline V gene encodes CDR1 SGDLS and CDR2 YYNGEE. The CDR3 region has the DNA TGTGCCAGCAGCCACACTAGCGGGGGTTCCTACAATGAGCAGTTCTTC. Amino acids: CASSHTSGGSYNEQFF.

CDR3 in DNA: TGTGCTAGTGGTTCCTCACGGACAGGGAGGGGCACCGGGGAGCTGTTTTTT. Protein sequence: CASGSSRTGRGTGELFF. This chain connects TRBV12-5 to TRBJ2-2, with D possibly matching TRBD1 (8 bases). Germline V gene lookup returns CDR1 LGHNT and CDR2 FRNRAP. The CDR3 runs 17 residues. V lost 4 bases, J lost 4 bases, and 19 bases lay in between. Together with reference TRBV12-5 and TRBJ2-2, the CDR3 gives the full variable domain: DARVTQTPRHKVTEMGQEVTMRCQPILGHNTVFWYRQTMMQGLELLAYFRNRAPLDDSGMPKDRFSAEMPDATLATLKIQPSEPRDSAVYFCASGSSRTGRGTGELFFGEGSRLTVL.

The J gene is TRBJ2-7, the V gene TRBV5-5, with 7 bases lining up with TRBD1. In germline, CDR1 is SGHKS, CDR2 YYEKEE (reference sequence). The CDR3 loop spans 14 amino acids. Germline trimming cut 5 bases from V and 3 bases from J; bases unmatched to any gene: 8. Written as DNA, the CDR3 is TGTGCCAGCAGTCCCGAGGGACAGCACTACGAGCAGTACTTC. Encoded protein: CASSPEGQHYEQYF.

This clonotype was observed a few times. CDR3 loop: CASSLGLGYIQYF. CDR3 nucleotides: TGTGCCAGCAGTTTAGGGCTTGGGTACATTCAGTACTTC. The rearrangement uses TRBV12-3 or TRBV12-4 and TRBJ2-4; D gene ambiguous. V lost 1 base and J 8 bases, leaving 9 bases between the germline ends. The CDR3 contains 13 residues.

The chain has TRBV20-1 and TRBJ1-3; D remains ambiguous. Trimming removed 3 bases at V and 0 bases at J, with 9 bases between. The CDR3 is 14 amino acids. Germline assignment: CDR1 DFQATT and CDR2 SNEGSKA (reference sequence). CDR3 region: CSASTTGSGNTIYF. The CDR3 coding sequence is TGCAGTGCTAGCACGACTGGCTCTGGAAACACCATATATTTT.

There are a few counts of this clonotype. This CDR3 reads CASSSFMNTEAFF. DNA for the CDR3: TGCGCCAGCAGCTCCTTCATGAACACTGAAGCTTTCTTT. The chain uses TRBV5-1 and TRBJ1-1; D is unresolved. Per the germline V gene, CDR1 is SGHRS and CDR2 is YFSETQ. CDR3 length: 13 amino acids. V lost 3 bases to trimming and J lost 0 bases, with 6 bases between them. Full variable domain (remainder filled in from reference TRBV5-1 and TRBJ1-1): KAGVTQTPRYLIKTRGQQVTLSCSPISGHRSVSWYQQTPGQGLQFLFEYFSETQRNKGNFPGRFSGRQFSNSRSEMNVSTLELGDSALYLCASSSFMNTEAFFGQGTRLTVV.

This clonotype was recorded a few times. The rearrangement uses TRBV9 and TRBJ1-3, with no clear D. V lost 4 bases and J lost 4, with 9 bases in between. Germline CDR1 and CDR2: SGDLS and YYNGEE. The CDR3 runs to 13 residues. In DNA form, the CDR3 reads TGTGCCAGCAGCTTACAACAGGGAAACACCATATATTTT. It is translated as CASSLQQGNTIYF.

J is TRBJ1-4 and V is TRBV20-1; 8 nucleotides line up with TRBD1. V lost 5 bases, J lost 7 bases, and 6 bases stayed unmatched. This CDR3 is 13 amino acids long. CDR1 DFQATT and CDR2 SNEGSKA come from the germline V gene (reference sequence). The CDR3 bases are TGCAGTGCTGGGCAGGGGGCGAGTGAAAAACTGTTTTTT. Encoded protein: CSAGQGASEKLFF.